This is a list of T cell receptor beta chains from one sample in a study of OX40 agonist ivuxolimab in advanced cancers. Sequencing used immunoSEQ multiplex PCR; TCRdb keeps in-frame clones, though not all of them. The table records over 85,000 clones, about 86% of them present only once. The material was CD4+ or CD8+ T cells sorted from blood, obtained in a trial of the OX40 agonist ivuxolimab. These receptors all stem from an adult with an advanced solid tumor such as melanoma, head and neck, liver or kidney cancer. The CDR3 runs from the conserved cysteine through the conserved F or W. A D gene is named only where the DNA matches it firmly. Some rows have no size entry. The others give once, few or many, or a class for an expanded clone.

V gene,D gene,clone size,J gene,CDR3 protein,CDR3 DNA
TRBV6-5,-,-,TRBJ2-7,CASRSGGSSYEQYF,TGTGCCAGCAGGTCAGGGGGGTCCTCCTACGAGCAGTACTTC
TRBV15,TRBD1,-,TRBJ1-1,CATSRGTGTGMGRTEAFF,TGTGCCACCAGCAGAGGAACCGGGACAGGGATGGGTAGGACTGAAGCTTTCTTT
TRBV7-2,-,-,TRBJ2-7,CASTPLISETYEQYF,TGTGCCAGCACCCCATTAATCTCAGAAACCTACGAGCAGTACTTC
TRBV4-2,-,-,TRBJ1-1,CASSLRQVGEAFF,TGTGCCAGCAGCCTGCGACAGGTGGGTGAGGCTTTCTTT
TRBV5-6,TRBD1,-,TRBJ2-3,CASSLASGGGVDTQYF,TGTGCCAGCAGCTTGGCCTCAGGGGGTGGAGTGGATACGCAGTATTTT
TRBV12-5,-,few,TRBJ1-3,CASGPPSGNTIYF,TGTGCTAGTGGTCCTCCCTCTGGAAACACCATATATTTT
TRBV18,-,-,TRBJ1-1,CASSPPGVLTEAFF,TGTGCCAGCTCACCACCGGGGGTGTTGACTGAAGCTTTCTTT
TRBV9,-,-,TRBJ1-3,CASSVGHRVGGNTIYF,TGTGCCAGCAGCGTGGGACACCGAGTAGGTGGAAACACCATATATTTT
TRBV6-1,-,-,TRBJ2-3,CASSTPTDTQYF,TGTGCCAGCAGTACCCCCACAGATACGCAGTATTTT
TRBV7-2,TRBD1,-,TRBJ2-7,CASSRAGTGGREQYF,TGTGCCAGCAGCCGAGCCGGGACAGGGGGCCGCGAGCAGTACTTC
TRBV7-2,-,-,TRBJ2-2,CASSQQHRTGELFF,TGTGCCAGCAGCCAACAACACCGCACCGGGGAGCTGTTTTTT
TRBV30,-,-,TRBJ2-5,CAWSLTQETQYF,TGTGCCTGGTCCTTGACCCAAGAGACCCAGTACTTC
TRBV7-8,-,-,TRBJ2-1,CASSLSRGPTYNEQFF,TGTGCCAGCAGCTTAAGTCGCGGGCCAACCTACAATGAGCAGTTCTTC
TRBV7-3,-,-,TRBJ1-1,CASSPAPTGGTEAFF,TGTGCCAGCAGCCCCGCCCCGACAGGCGGTACTGAAGCTTTCTTT
TRBV2,-,-,TRBJ1-5,CASSGPSGDQPQHF,TGTGCCAGCAGCGGACCGAGCGGGGATCAGCCCCAGCATTTT
TRBV7-9,TRBD1,-,TRBJ2-4,CASSDRPGQSKNIQYF,TGTGCCAGCAGCGACCGGCCGGGACAGTCGAAAAACATTCAGTACTTC
TRBV9,-,once,TRBJ2-7,CASSATGRGYYEQYF,TGTGCCAGCAGCGCGACAGGGAGGGGATACTACGAGCAGTACTTC
TRBV5-1,TRBD1,-,TRBJ1-6,CASSPRDRDFNSPLHF,TGCGCCAGCAGCCCCCGCGACAGGGATTTTAATTCACCCCTCCACTTT
TRBV28,TRBD1,once,TRBJ1-1,CASNNRGSNTEAFF,TGTGCCAGCAATAACAGGGGATCGAACACTGAAGCTTTCTTT
TRBV19,-,-,TRBJ1-1,CASSWEVLNTEAFF,TGTGCCAGTAGTTGGGAAGTATTGAACACTGAAGCTTTCTTT
TRBV28,TRBD2,-,TRBJ2-7,CASIPSGGLHYEQYF,TGTGCCAGCATCCCCAGCGGGGGGCTCCACTACGAGCAGTACTTC
TRBV11-3,TRBD1,-,TRBJ2-1,CASSLGGTGSSQQFF,TGTGCCAGCAGCTTAGGCGGGACAGGGAGTTCGCAGCAGTTCTTC
TRBV27,-,once,TRBJ1-5,CASSPGFGNSNQPQHF,TGTGCCAGCAGTCCCGGGTTCGGGAATAGCAATCAGCCCCAGCATTTT
TRBV2,TRBD2,-,TRBJ2-3,CASSWSGRTDTQYF,TGTGCCAGCAGTTGGAGCGGGAGAACAGATACGCAGTATTTT
TRBV19,-,-,TRBJ1-5,CASSPPQHF,TGTGCCAGTAGCCCCCCCCAGCATTTT